This T cell receptor (beta chain) is from a study of cytomegalovirus exposure and HLA in healthy donors. Overall study: In terms of ancestry, the Caucasian-associated cluster contained roughly 80% of the roughly 400 genotyped donors.

In the case of this clone: Its specificity is not known.

PCR employed 60 Vbeta and 13 Jbeta primers. Profiled with immunoSEQ multiplex PCR; TCRdb holds only in-frame clones, not every one. The sample yields under 250,000 clones, around 76% seen once. Study-wide results and caveats: Most subjects' HLA-A and HLA-B alleles were reportedly predicted from TCR beta sequences. The study flagged 150 to 200 TCR beta chains as cytomegalovirus-associated. HLA alleles were associated with around 17,000 TCR beta sequences in a later analysis at 0.05 false discovery rate.

The clonotype originates from a man aged 35-49 years in good health and CMV-seropositive. Sequenced material: PBMCs.

The CDR3 nucleotides read TGTGCCATCAGCGCCGGGACAGTCTTGAAGAACTATGGCTACACCTTC. Amino acid sequence: CAISAGTVLKNYGYTF. V gene TRBV10-3 combines with J gene TRBJ1-2; 7 bases map to TRBD1. J was trimmed by 2 bases and V by 6 bases; bases with no gene match: 12. The germline CDR1 and CDR2 sequences are ENHRY and SYGVKD. The CDR3 sequence is 16 residues long.